The 22 T cell receptor beta chains reported below all come from one sample, sequenced in a study of CD8+CD57+ T cells in acquired aplastic anemia. TCR beta VDJ and CDR3 profiles were obtained from a genomic DNA template. TCRdb reprocessed the reads with MiXCR, giving one entry per CDR3 protein. The sample holds 80,000 to 100,000 distinct CDR3 sequences, 55% to 80% seen once. In patients chosen for sequencing, flow cytometry had shown CD8+CD57+ cell expansion. The material sequenced was sorted CD4+, CD8+, or CD8+CD57+ T cells (not recorded which) from PBMCs. These receptors came from a human donor with aplastic anemia.

V is TRBV24-1 and J is TRBJ1-2; 9 bases line up with TRBD1. Per the germline V gene, CDR1 is KGHDR and CDR2 is SFDVKD. The V and J ends lost 4 bases and 4 bases, in that order; junction bases with no gene match: 12. CDR3 size: 17 residues. CDR3: CATSDPVVGQGFYGYTF. The CDR3 DNA is TGTGCCACCAGTGACCCCGTTGTGGGACAGGGATTCTATGGCTACACCTTC.

As to this clonotype: A much larger clone lies a single base off, so this may be a read error. The chain has TRBV12-3 or TRBV12-4 and TRBJ2-3; 14 bases are a match to TRBD2. CDR3 size: 16 residues. CDR3 bases: TGTGCCAGCAGTGCGGGACTAGCGGGAGTGAAAGATACGCATTATTTT. This sequence encodes CASSAGLAGVKDTHYF.

This sequence joins TRBV3-1 and TRBJ2-2; no clear D gene. This CDR3 has 16 amino acids. The germline V gene encodes CDR1 LGHDT and CDR2 YNNKEL (reference sequence). The ends were cut back, 4 bases at V and 4 bases at J, with 16 bases in the middle. CDR3 amino acids: CASSLSNRWSTGELFF. The CDR3 DNA sequence: TGTGCCAGCAGCCTTTCGAACCGTTGGAGCACCGGGGAGCTGTTTTTT.

The chain recombines TRBV2 with TRBJ1-5; D gene ambiguous. Trimming removed 2 bases from V and 0 bases from J, with 8 bases in between. Germline V gene sequence: CDR1 SNHLY, CDR2 FYNNEI. The CDR3 sequence is 15 residues long. The CDR3 bases are TGTGCCAGCAGTGAATCTACCGTTAGCAATCAGCCCCAGCATTTT. This sequence encodes CASSESTVSNQPQHF.

The chain links TRBV7-9 to TRBJ2-7, with a tentative D call TRBD2 (5 bases). Germline CDR1 SEHNR, CDR2 FQNEAQ (reference sequence). With 3 bases removed from V and 6 bases from J, the gap between germline ends came to 12 bases. The CDR3 runs 13 residues. As DNA, the CDR3 is TGTGCCAGCAGCTTCCGAGGGAGTGGCGAGCAGTACTTC. This sequence encodes CASSFRGSGEQYF.

V gene TRBV7-9 combines with J gene TRBJ1-4; perhaps TRBD1 as D (5 bases). Germline V lookup: CDR1 SEHNR, CDR2 FQNEAQ (reference sequence). The CDR3 is 13 residues long. V was pared by 10 bases and J by 6 bases, with 15 bases between. CDR3 nucleotides: TGTGCCACCAGGTCGGGGCTGGATGAAAAACTGTTTTTT. Translation gives CATRSGLDEKLFF.

This rearrangement joins TRBV7-9 to TRBJ2-5; D gene ambiguous. V lost 1 base, J lost 4 bases, and 7 bases lay in between. CDR1 and CDR2 from the germline V gene are SEHNR and FQNEAQ (reference sequence). This CDR3 comprises 13 residues. The CDR3 here is CASSLDARETQYF. The CDR3 coding sequence is TGTGCCAGCAGCTTAGATGCCCGAGAGACCCAGTACTTC.

This chain joins TRBV19 and TRBJ2-1, with D tentatively TRBD2 (6 bases). Germline CDR1 LNHDA, CDR2 SQIVND (reference sequence). The CDR3 is 14 amino acids. Trimming shortened V by 5 bases and J by 7 bases, and 15 bases separated the two germline ends. The CDR3 region is CASSEPGLQNEQFF. The CDR3, as DNA: TGTGCCAGTAGTGAACCGGGACTGCAGAATGAGCAGTTCTTC.

The rearrangement joins TRBV7-8 to TRBJ2-5; 7 nucleotides align to TRBD2. Per the germline V gene, CDR1 is SGHVS and CDR2 is FQNEAQ. The ends lost 3 bases at V and 1 base at J; junction bases unmatched: 5. CDR3 length: 15 amino acids. The DNA of the CDR3 is TGTGCCAGCAGCTTTTTCGCGGGAGCCCAAGAGACCCAGTACTTC. Translation: CASSFFAGAQETQYF.

The chain combines TRBV7-8 with TRBJ2-7; D perhaps matches TRBD1 (7 bases). Germline V gene sequence: CDR1 SGHVS, CDR2 FQNEAQ. This CDR3 spans 15 amino acids. Deletions cut 1 base from V and 7 bases from J, with 17 bases between. CDR3 residues: CASSLGDRGTDEQYF. In DNA, the CDR3 is TGTGCCAGCAGCTTAGGGGATCGGGGGACAGATGAGCAGTACTTC.

The V call is TRBV4-3, the J call TRBJ2-7, with TRBD1 matching over 7 bases. CDR1 is LGHNA and CDR2 is YSLEER in the germline V gene. The CDR3 contains 15 residues. V shed 0 bases, J shed 2 bases, and the junction held 4 bases outside the gene matches. The CDR3 loop is CASSQDRDRAYEQYF. CDR3 DNA sequence: TGCGCCAGCAGCCAAGATAGAGACAGGGCCTACGAGCAGTACTTC.

The sample holds one count of this clonotype. The V gene is TRBV6-1, the J gene TRBJ2-7; 10 bases fit TRBD2. Trimming cost V 6 bases and J 6 bases; bases outside gene matches: 5. Germline V CDR1 and CDR2: MNHNS, SASEGT. This CDR3 spans 13 amino acids. The CDR3 DNA follows: TGTGCCAGCAGCCTAGCGGGGGCGAGCGAGCAGTACTTC. Residues: CASSLAGASEQYF.

This chain uses TRBV19 with TRBJ2-3; the match to TRBD1 covers 7 bases. This CDR3 spans 17 amino acids. The V gene's germline CDR1 is LNHDA and CDR2 SQIVND (reference sequence). V gave up 9 bases and J gave up 4 bases; unmatched junction bases: 19. DNA of the CDR3: TGTGCCAGCAAAGTAGGGACAGCCCTAGACGGGGCAGATACGCAGTATTTT. Translated: CASKVGTALDGADTQYF.

This clonotype is a singleton in its sample. The chain employs TRBV2 and TRBJ2-3, with TRBD2 as a possible D gene (5 bases). The CDR3 loop spans 15 amino acids. The germline V gene encodes CDR1 SNHLY and CDR2 FYNNEI. V shed 6 bases and J shed 2 bases, with 15 bases lying between them. CDR3 DNA: TGTGCCAGCAGAGGGCTTGGACTCATCACAGATACGCAGTATTTT. Protein sequence: CASRGLGLITDTQYF.

The J gene is TRBJ1-3, the V gene TRBV11-1; TRBD1 matches 8 bases. The germline V gene has CDR1 SGHAT and CDR2 FQDESV (reference sequence). V gave up 2 bases and J gave up 0 bases; unmatched junction bases: 3. CDR3 length equals 16 residues. CDR3 sequence (DNA): TGTGCCAGCAGCTTACGGGACAGGATCTCTGGAAACACCATATATTTT. As protein: CASSLRDRISGNTIYF.

This CDR3 is CASSRLGYAQVTDTQYF. The CDR3 DNA reads as TGTGCCAGCAGCCGACTGGGGTACGCACAGGTCACAGATACGCAGTATTTT. J is TRBJ2-3 and V is TRBV9; TRBD1 is a possible D gene (5 bases). Trimming pared 4 bases from V and 2 bases from J, leaving 20 bases between. Per germline, CDR1 SGDLS and CDR2 YYNGEE. CDR3 length equals 17 residues.

The genes are TRBV2 and TRBJ1-5; 7 bases agree with TRBD1. This CDR3 contains 15 residues. Trimming took 6 bases from V and 0 from J; bases not matched to a gene: 5. Germline lookup yields CDR1 SNHLY and CDR2 FYNNEI. CDR3 nucleotide sequence: TGTGCCAGCAGCGGGGGACAGAGTAGCAATCAGCCCCAGCATTTT. As protein: CASSGGQSSNQPQHF.

V gene TRBV20-1 combines with J gene TRBJ2-7, with 9 bases lining up with TRBD1. The length of the CDR3 is 15 residues. J was trimmed by 5 bases and V by 2 bases; bases with no gene match: 10. The V gene's germline CDR1 is DFQATT and CDR2 SNEGSKA (reference sequence). This chain's CDR3 is CSARLTGTGSHEQYF. The DNA of the CDR3 is TGCAGTGCTAGACTTACCGGGACAGGGAGCCACGAGCAGTACTTC.

The chain links TRBV27 to TRBJ2-7; tentatively, D is TRBD1 (6 bases). Germline CDR1 and CDR2: MNHEY and SMNVEV (reference sequence). The CDR3 is made up of 13 amino acids. The V gene lost 4 bases and the J gene lost 6 bases, with 13 bases spanning the gap. The CDR3 here is CASSSYRVSEQYF. The CDR3 bases are TGTGCCAGCAGTTCGTACAGGGTGAGCGAGCAGTACTTC.

J is TRBJ2-2 and V is TRBV11-3; no firm D call. This CDR3 is 14 amino acids long. V lost 3 bases, J lost 1 base, and 6 bases lay in between. Germline CDR1 is SGHNT and CDR2 is YENEEA. The CDR3: CASSFSLNTGELFF. CDR3 sequence (DNA): TGTGCCAGCAGCTTCAGTCTGAACACCGGGGAGCTGTTTTTT.

The chain links TRBV2 to TRBJ2-7; 11 positions agree with TRBD2. After removal of 5 bases from V and 11 bases from J, the junction contained 8 bases not matched to a gene. The germline V gene has CDR1 SNHLY and CDR2 FYNNEI. CDR3 length: 13 residues. CDR3 coding DNA: TGTGCCAGCAGTAAGACTAGCGGGGCGCGAGAGTACTTC. It translates to CASSKTSGAREYF.

The V gene is TRBV5-1, the J gene TRBJ2-3, with D uncertain. The germline V gene encodes CDR1 SGHRS and CDR2 YFSETQ. The V gene lost 4 bases and the J gene lost 4 bases, with 7 bases spanning the gap. The length of the CDR3 is 12 residues. CDR3 sequence (DNA): TGCGCCAGCAGCCAACGCCCAGATACGCAGTATTTT. This sequence encodes CASSQRPDTQYF.